The 7 T cell receptor beta chains in this list originate from one sample, sequenced in a study of shared clonotypes between healthy human individuals. Sequencing used immunoSEQ multiplex PCR; TCRdb keeps in-frame clones, though not all of them. The data contain 2 million to 2.5 million clones, approximately 93% of them singletons. The source material was naive CD4+ T cells from PBMCs. As for subset: CD45RA+ positively selected. The receptors derive from a man between 18 and 35 years old in good health. Some clones in this sample may be carry-over from other donors' samples.

V gene TRBV10-3 combines with J gene TRBJ2-3; a possible D gene is TRBD2 (6 bases). From germline, CDR1 is ENHRY and CDR2 SYGVKD. Trimming took off 10 bases at V and 5 bases at J, with 13 bases between the two ends. This CDR3 region has 12 residues. DNA of the CDR3: TGTGCCACCAGGCCGGGGGAAGATACGCAGTATTTT. Amino acid sequence: CATRPGEDTQYF.

The chain combines TRBV5-5 with TRBJ1-2; D unresolved. Germline V gives CDR1 SGHKS, CDR2 YYEKEE (reference sequence). Trimming took off 4 bases at V and 8 bases at J, with 12 bases between the two ends. The CDR3 length is 12 residues. The CDR3 coding sequence is TGTGCCAGCAGCCTGTTGGGGTGGGGCTACACCTTC. Residues: CASSLLGWGYTF.

Concerning this clone: Within the sample, other DNA sequences also encode this same CDR3. The chain carries TRBV2 and TRBJ2-5; 7 bases line up with TRBD1. The CDR3 extends over 13 amino acids. The V gene end was trimmed by 4 bases and the J gene end by 4 bases; junction bases not matched to a gene: 3. CDR1 is SNHLY, CDR2 FYNNEI, per germline. In nucleotides, the CDR3 is TGTGCCAGCAGTGGGGACAGCAGAGAGACCCAGTACTTC. It encodes CASSGDSRETQYF.

The CDR3 coding sequence is TGTGCCAGCAGCTTGGGCACAAACTCCTACAATGAGCAGTTCTTC. Its translation is CASSLGTNSYNEQFF. V usage is TRBV5-8 and J usage is TRBJ2-1, with D uncertain. CDR1 SGHTS and CDR2 YDEGEE come from the germline V gene. The V end was cut by 0 bases, the J end by 0 bases, with 7 bases between. This CDR3 has 15 amino acids.

The rearrangement links TRBV19 to TRBJ1-2; D gene uncertain. Trimming cost V 1 base and J 4 bases, with 7 bases left between them. The CDR3 spans 13 residues. In germline, CDR1 is LNHDA, CDR2 SQIVND (reference sequence). In DNA, the CDR3 is TGTGCCAGTAGTATAGCCCCAGTCTATGGCTACACCTTC. It codes for CASSIAPVYGYTF.

The chain is built from TRBV5-6 and TRBJ1-2; the D gene is possibly TRBD1 (5 bases). Germline CDR1 is SGHDT and CDR2 is YYEEEE. V was shortened by 6 bases and J by 8 bases, with 17 bases between the two germline ends. This CDR3 is 13 amino acids long. CDR3 sequence reads: CASTLRDGQGYTF. CDR3 nucleotide sequence: TGTGCCAGCACCTTACGGGACGGCCAAGGCTACACCTTC.

This chain joins TRBV7-3 and TRBJ1-1; D possibly corresponds to TRBD1 (6 bases). Per the germline V gene, CDR1 is SGHTA and CDR2 is FQGTGA. Trimming cost V 1 base and J 3 bases, with 12 bases left between them. This CDR3 is 15 amino acids long. The DNA of the CDR3 is TGTGCCAGCAGCTTAATTGGGGGGCAGTACACTGAAGCTTTCTTT. Translation: CASSLIGGQYTEAFF.